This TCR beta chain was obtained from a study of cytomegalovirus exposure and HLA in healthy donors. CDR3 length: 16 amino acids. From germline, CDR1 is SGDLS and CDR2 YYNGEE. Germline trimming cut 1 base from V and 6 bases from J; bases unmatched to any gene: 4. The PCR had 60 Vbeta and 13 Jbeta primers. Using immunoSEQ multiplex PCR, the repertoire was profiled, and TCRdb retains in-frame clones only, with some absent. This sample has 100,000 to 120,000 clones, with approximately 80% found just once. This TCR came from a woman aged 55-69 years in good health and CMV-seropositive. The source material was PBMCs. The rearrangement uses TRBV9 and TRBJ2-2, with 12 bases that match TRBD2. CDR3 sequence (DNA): TGTGCCAGCAGCGTATCTCTAGCGGGAGGGGCCGGGGAGCTGTTTTTT. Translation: CASSVSLAGGAGELFF.